Following are 28 T cell receptor beta chains from one sample sequenced in a study of T cell responses to AZD1222 COVID-19 vaccine. Clones were read by immunoSEQ multiplex PCR, and TCRdb kept only the in-frame ones, dropping some. The sample lists 160,000 or so clones, 90% to 95% occurring once. Sequencing was performed on peripheral blood, taken 28 days after the second AZD1222 dose. The receptors originated from an adult who received the AZD1222 COVID-19 vaccine.

CDR3 in amino acids: CASSYGQGYEQYF. Here the CDR3 DNA reads TGTGCCAGCAGTTATGGACAGGGCTACGAGCAGTACTTC. The chain has TRBV27 and TRBJ2-7; 8 bases align to TRBD1. Looked up from germline, CDR1 is MNHEY and CDR2 is SMNVEV (reference sequence). The V and J ends lost 4 bases and 3 bases, in that order; junction bases with no gene match: 2. This CDR3 is built from 13 residues.

This clone was seen a single time. The genes are TRBV30 and TRBJ1-3; possible D gene TRBD1, 6 bases. V gave up 4 bases and J gave up 4 bases, with 17 bases separating them. Germline V gene data show CDR1 as GTSNPN and CDR2 as SVGIG (reference sequence). CDR3 size: 15 residues. CDR3 amino acids: CAWTPQGLSGNTIYF. The DNA for the CDR3 is TGTGCCTGGACCCCTCAGGGGCTATCGGGAAACACCATATATTTT.

Only a few counts were recorded for this clone. This chain connects TRBV7-2 to TRBJ2-1; 11 bases align to TRBD1. V lost 10 bases to trimming and J lost 6 bases; unmatched junction nucleotides: 8. The CDR3 has 14 amino acids. Per the germline V gene, CDR1 is SGHTA and CDR2 is FQGNSA. CDR3 in DNA: TGTGCCACTCAGAGGGACAGGGGGGGCAATGAGCAGTTCTTC. It specifies CATQRDRGGNEQFF. The whole variable domain, remainder taken from reference TRBV7-2 and TRBJ2-1, is GAGVSQSPSNKVTEKGKDVELRCDPISGHTALYWYRQSLGQGLEFLIYFQGNSAPDKSGLPSDRFSAERTGGSVSTLTIQRTQQEDSAVYLCATQRDRGGNEQFFGPGTRLTVL.

This clone was recorded a few times. The chain couples TRBV7-8 to TRBJ1-1; D is unresolved. The CDR3 runs to 13 residues. The V and J ends lost 5 bases and 0 bases respectively, with 7 bases between them. CDR1 is SGHVS, CDR2 FQNEAQ, per germline. CDR3 protein: CASSPAVNTEAFF. Here the CDR3 DNA reads TGTGCCAGCAGCCCGGCAGTGAACACTGAAGCTTTCTTT.

The chain employs TRBV15 and TRBJ1-2; TRBD1 is a possible D gene (6 bases). The CDR3 covers 13 residues. The V end was cut by 6 bases, the J end by 2 bases, with 10 bases between. Germline CDR1 LNHNV, CDR2 YYDKDF (reference sequence). Here the CDR3 DNA reads TGTGCCACCAGTAGGGGGAAAAACTATGGCTACACCTTC. Protein product: CATSRGKNYGYTF.

The rearrangement joins TRBV6-5 to TRBJ2-6; D gene unclear. Trimming left V 4 bases short and J 2 bases short, with 6 bases between. CDR3 length equals 14 residues. CDR1 MNHEY and CDR2 SVGAGI come from the germline V gene. The CDR3 nucleotides read TGTGCCAGCAGTTCTGTCCCTGGGGCCAACGTCCTGACTTTC. Translated, it gives CASSSVPGANVLTF.

The genes are TRBV2 and TRBJ2-3; D gene uncertain. The V and J ends lost 6 bases and 2 bases respectively, with 9 bases between them. Germline CDR1 is SNHLY and CDR2 is FYNNEI. CDR3 length: 13 amino acids. The CDR3 region is CASSGPVTDTQYF. CDR3 coding DNA: TGTGCCAGCAGCGGACCAGTCACAGATACGCAGTATTTT.

This clone was counted once. The rearrangement joins TRBV6-6 to TRBJ1-3; D not resolved. Trimming took off 5 bases at V and 2 bases at J, with 19 bases between the two ends. Looked up from germline, CDR1 is MNHNY and CDR2 is SVGAGI (reference sequence). CDR3 length: 17 residues. The chain's CDR3 is CASSPLRALGPGNTIYF. The CDR3 nucleotides are TGTGCCAGCAGTCCACTCCGGGCCCTAGGACCTGGAAACACCATATATTTT.

This chain joins TRBV7-8 and TRBJ1-5; D is possibly TRBD1 (5 bases). CDR1 is SGHVS, CDR2 FQNEAQ, per germline. The CDR3 runs to 14 residues. Between the trimmed V and J ends, which lost 5 bases and 7 bases, there was a span of 15 bases. The CDR3 loop is CASSRVPRDQPQHF. The CDR3 DNA is TGTGCCAGCAGCCGAGTGCCCAGGGACCAGCCCCAGCATTTT.

J is TRBJ1-1 and V is TRBV28, with TRBD1 as a possible D gene (6 bases). CDR1 and CDR2 from the germline V gene are MDHEN and SYDVKM. V gave up 6 bases and J gave up 3 bases, with 11 bases separating them. There are 13 residues in the CDR3. The CDR3 DNA is TGTGCCAGCAGAGCCCCAGGGGACACTGAAGCTTTCTTT. It translates to CASRAPGDTEAFF.

The chain combines TRBV10-3 with TRBJ2-4; TRBD1 aligns across 9 bases. The V and J ends lost 8 bases and 6 bases, in that order; junction bases with no gene match: 2. CDR1 ENHRY and CDR2 SYGVKD come from the germline V gene. The length of the CDR3 is 12 residues. CDR3 in amino acids: CAISGQGNIQYF. The CDR3 DNA sequence: TGTGCCATCTCGGGACAGGGAAACATTCAGTACTTC.

The chain employs TRBV3-1 (or the pseudogene TRBV3-2) and TRBJ2-4, with TRBD2 as a possible D gene (7 bases). Germline V gene lookup returns CDR1 LGHDT and CDR2 YNNKEL (reference sequence). V shed 4 bases and J shed 3 bases, with 16 bases lying between them. CDR3 size: 16 residues. CDR3 DNA sequence: TGTGCCAGCAGCCCACAGGGAGGGTCGAGCAAAAACATTCAGTACTTC. Translated, it gives CASSPQGGSSKNIQYF.

This clone came up once. A junction boundary mismatches the germline segment, possibly from a read error. This rearrangement joins TRBV7-7 to TRBJ2-1, with 12 bases identical to TRBD2. The germline V gene has CDR1 SSHAT and CDR2 FNYEAQ (reference sequence). The CDR3 is 18 amino acids. Here the CDR3 DNA reads TGTGCTAGCAGCTTAGGAGGTAGACTAGCGGGAGAGGGCAATGAGCAGTTCTTC. Protein product: CASSLGGRLAGEGNEQFF.

The chain links TRBV7-8 to TRBJ1-1; no clear D gene. Germline V gene data show CDR1 as SGHVS and CDR2 as FQNEAQ. V shed 5 bases and J shed 1 base, with 14 bases lying between them. The CDR3 totals 15 residues. The CDR3 coding sequence is TGTGCCAGCAGCAGAGGATCCAGCGAGAACACTGAAGCTTTCTTT. Translating gives CASSRGSSENTEAFF.

The V and J genes are TRBV5-4 and TRBJ2-2, with TRBD1 matching over 7 bases. The ends lost 0 bases at V and 0 bases at J; junction bases unmatched: 11. This CDR3 is 19 amino acids long. CDR1 and CDR2 (germline): SGHNT, YYREEE (reference sequence). Here the CDR3 reads CASSLGGGRYSPNTGELFF. The DNA of the CDR3 is TGTGCCAGCAGCTTGGGAGGGGGCCGCTACTCCCCGAACACCGGGGAGCTGTTTTTT.

This chain joins TRBV5-4 and TRBJ2-1; 11 bases line up with TRBD2. CDR1 is SGHNT, CDR2 YYREEE, per germline (reference sequence). V shed 4 bases, J shed 3 bases, and the junction held 0 bases outside the gene matches. The CDR3 contains 14 residues. Here the CDR3 DNA reads TGTGCCAGCAGCGGGACTAGCGGCTACAATGAGCAGTTCTTC. Its protein product is CASSGTSGYNEQFF.

The chain has TRBV7-3 and TRBJ1-1, with D perhaps matching TRBD1 (6 bases). Germline V gene data show CDR1 as SGHTA and CDR2 as FQGTGA. This CDR3 has 13 amino acids. Deletions cut 5 bases from V and 5 bases from J, with 12 bases between. As DNA, the CDR3 is TGTGCCAGCAGCGGTTCAGGGGAAACTGAAGCTTTCTTT. Translated, it gives CASSGSGETEAFF.

This clone was picked up one time. The rearrangement uses TRBV20-1 and TRBJ2-1; D gene uncertain. The V gene lost 5 bases and the J gene lost 4 bases, with 6 bases spanning the gap. The CDR3 consists of 11 residues. Germline-derived CDR1 and CDR2 are DFQATT and SNEGSKA (reference sequence). CDR3 nucleotide sequence: TGCAGTGCTGGGCCGTACAATGAGCAGTTCTTC. Protein product: CSAGPYNEQFF.

V gene TRBV30 combines with J gene TRBJ1-1; D perhaps matches TRBD1 (5 bases). CDR3 length: 11 residues. V lost 0 bases to trimming and J lost 9 bases, with 8 bases between them. Germline lookup yields CDR1 GTSNPN and CDR2 SVGIG (reference sequence). This CDR3 reads CAWSVLGQAFF. CDR3 sequence (DNA): TGTGCCTGGAGTGTGTTGGGACAAGCTTTCTTT.

The chain recombines TRBV4-1 with TRBJ2-7; the D gene is possibly TRBD2 (6 bases). V was cut by 5 bases and J by 0 bases, with 11 bases left in between. The germline gives CDR1 MGHRA, CDR2 YSYEKL. The CDR3 contains 14 residues. In DNA, the CDR3 is TGCGCCAGCAGCGCATTAGCGGTCTCCTACGAGCAGTACTTC. This gives the protein CASSALAVSYEQYF.

The chain uses TRBV20-1 and TRBJ1-2; maybe TRBD1 (6 bases). V lost 6 bases, J lost 5 bases, and 10 bases lay in between. Germline-derived CDR1 and CDR2 are DFQATT and SNEGSKA (reference sequence). The CDR3 contains 11 residues. In DNA, the CDR3 is TGCAGTGCCAGGGGAGGGTATGGCTACACCTTC. Translation: CSARGGYGYTF.

The genes are TRBV11-2 and TRBJ1-1; a possible D gene is TRBD1 (6 bases). Deletions cut 3 bases from V and 4 bases from J, with 12 bases between. Looked up from germline, CDR1 is SGHAT and CDR2 is FQNNGV. This CDR3 has 14 amino acids. CDR3 coding DNA: TGTGCCAGCAGCTTCGGGGGGCGCATCACTGAAGCTTTCTTT. This codes for CASSFGGRITEAFF. The complete variable domain, with remaining parts taken from reference TRBV11-2 and TRBJ1-1, reads EAGVAQSPRYKIIEKRQSVAFWCNPISGHATLYWYQQILGQGPKLLIQFQNNGVVDDSQLPKDRFSAERLKGVDSTLKIQPAKLEDSAVYLCASSFGGRITEAFFGQGTRLTVV.

This clone was seen only a few times. This sequence joins TRBV7-8 and TRBJ1-5; no clear D. The germline V gene encodes CDR1 SGHVS and CDR2 FQNEAQ. The CDR3 covers 12 residues. V was cut by 0 bases and J by 6 bases, with 3 bases left in between. The CDR3 DNA reads TGTGCCAGCAGCTTAGCGGGTCAGCCCCAGCATTTT. Translated, it gives CASSLAGQPQHF. Full variable domain (rest looked up from reference TRBV7-8 and TRBJ1-5): GAGVSQSPRYKVAKRGQDVALRCDPISGHVSLFWYQQALGQGPEFLTYFQNEAQLDKSGLPSDRFFAERPEGSVSTLKIQRTQQEDSAVYLCASSLAGQPQHFGDGTRLSIL.

The chain has TRBV2 and TRBJ1-2, with D possibly being TRBD1 (6 bases). Trimming pared 6 bases from V and 12 bases from J, leaving 14 bases between. The CDR3 covers 11 residues. CDR1 and CDR2 (germline): SNHLY, FYNNEI. The CDR3 sequence: CASRRDMQDTF. Written as DNA, the CDR3 is TGTGCCAGCAGGAGGGACATGCAAGACACCTTC.

This clone was detected a few times. One junction end does not reproduce the germline sequence, and a read error may be involved. The chain uses TRBV27 and TRBJ2-7; D ambiguous. The germline V gene has CDR1 MNHEY and CDR2 SMNVEV (reference sequence). The CDR3 has 13 residues. CDR3 sequence: CASSLSWEVEQYF. DNA for the CDR3: TGTGCCAGCAGCTTATCGTGGGAAGTCGAGCAGTACTTC.

V gene TRBV4-1 combines with J gene TRBJ2-1; D may be TRBD1 or TRBD2 (6 bases each). The germline CDR1 and CDR2 sequences are MGHRA and YSYEKL. V was trimmed by 1 base and J by 9 bases, leaving 16 bases between them. The CDR3 has 15 residues. CDR3 in DNA: TGCGCCAGCAGCCAAGTTGGGGGGCTGGACAGTGAGCAGTTCTTC. Its translation: CASSQVGGLDSEQFF.

The chain employs TRBV7-8 and TRBJ1-2; possible D gene TRBD1, 6 bases. V dropped 4 bases and J dropped 4 bases, with 19 bases sitting between them. The CDR3 is 16 residues long. In germline, CDR1 is SGHVS, CDR2 FQNEAQ. This CDR3 is CASSSQKTGQIYGYTF. The CDR3 DNA reads TGTGCCAGCAGCTCACAAAAAACGGGACAAATCTATGGCTACACCTTC.

The genes are TRBV4-2 and TRBJ1-5; the match to TRBD1 covers 8 bases. The length of the CDR3 is 14 residues. Germline CDR1 reads LGHNA; CDR2 reads YNFKEQ. J gave up 5 bases and V 4 bases, and 4 bases lay outside the gene matches. The CDR3 loop reads CASSRDRKDQPQHF. The CDR3 DNA is TGTGCCAGCAGCCGGGACAGGAAGGATCAGCCCCAGCATTTT.